These T cell receptor beta chains were read from a single sample in a study of blood T cell repertoires in COVID-19. The data were produced by immunoSEQ multiplex PCR, yet TCRdb's version contains in-frame clones alone and is incomplete. There are 75,000 to 95,000 clones in the sample; 70% to 90% occur only once, and roughly 19% lies in the top ten. Material: peripheral blood. The receptors here all came from a human donor in a cohort sampled during active COVID-19. Each CDR3 is given with its conserved first and last residue. D genes are given only for firm matches. Only part of the rows carry a size: once, few, many, or a class if the clone is expanded.

v_call: TRBV9; d_call: NA; clone_size: few; j_call: TRBJ1-2; cdr3_nt: TGTGCCAGCAGCGTGGGGGGGTTCGATGGCTACACCTTC; cdr3_aa: CASSVGGFDGYTF
v_call: TRBV3-1/TRBV3-2; d_call: TRBD2; clone_size: NA; j_call: TRBJ2-5; cdr3_nt: TGTGCCAGCAGCCAACCCCACGGACTAGCGGGGGGGCGGGGAGAGACCCAGTACTTC; cdr3_aa: CASSQPHGLAGGRGETQYF
v_call: TRBV2; d_call: TRBD1; clone_size: NA; j_call: TRBJ1-5; cdr3_nt: TGTGCCAGCAGCCGGACAGGGAATGACAATCAGCCCCAGCATTTT; cdr3_aa: CASSRTGNDNQPQHF
v_call: TRBV29-1; d_call: NA; clone_size: NA; j_call: TRBJ1-1; cdr3_nt: TGCAGCCCCGGGGTCATTGGTACTGAAGCTTTCTTT; cdr3_aa: CSPGVIGTEAFF
v_call: TRBV19; d_call: NA; clone_size: NA; j_call: TRBJ1-5; cdr3_nt: TGTGCCAGTAGAGCAGGGTGGGGCAATCAGCCCCAGCATTTT; cdr3_aa: CASRAGWGNQPQHF
v_call: TRBV18; d_call: TRBD2; clone_size: NA; j_call: TRBJ2-6; cdr3_nt: TGTGCCAGCTCACCAAACGTGGGAGGGCCGGCTGGGGCCAACGTCCTGACTTTC; cdr3_aa: CASSPNVGGPAGANVLTF
v_call: TRBV5-1; d_call: TRBD2; clone_size: NA; j_call: TRBJ2-1; cdr3_nt: TGCGCCAGCGGCGGACTAGCGGGGCAAAATGAGCAGTTCTTC; cdr3_aa: CASGGLAGQNEQFF
v_call: TRBV2; d_call: TRBD1; clone_size: once; j_call: TRBJ1-2; cdr3_nt: TGTGCCAGCAGGAGGGGCAAAGCCGCGGGACAGGGTTCCTATGGCTACACCTTC; cdr3_aa: CASRRGKAAGQGSYGYTF
v_call: TRBV19; d_call: TRBD1; clone_size: NA; j_call: TRBJ1-4; cdr3_nt: TGTGCCAGTAGGAAAGGCCGGGACAGATATGAAAAACTGTTTTTT; cdr3_aa: CASRKGRDRYEKLFF
v_call: TRBV7-6; d_call: TRBD1; clone_size: NA; j_call: TRBJ2-7; cdr3_nt: TGTGCCAGCAGCGCAGGGACAGCTGGGGTTTACGAGCAGTACTTC; cdr3_aa: CASSAGTAGVYEQYF
v_call: TRBV7-8; d_call: NA; clone_size: NA; j_call: TRBJ1-5; cdr3_nt: TGTGCCAGCAGCTTATCGGTGGGGCACGACCAGCCCCAGCATTTT; cdr3_aa: CASSLSVGHDQPQHF
v_call: TRBV7-7; d_call: TRBD1; clone_size: NA; j_call: TRBJ2-5; cdr3_nt: TGTGCCAGCAGCTCCCGGGACAGGTACCAAGAGACCCAGTACTTC; cdr3_aa: CASSSRDRYQETQYF
v_call: TRBV12-3/TRBV12-4; d_call: NA; clone_size: NA; j_call: TRBJ2-3; cdr3_nt: TGTGCCAGCAACCTAGGGGGTGTAGATACGCAGTATTTT; cdr3_aa: CASNLGGVDTQYF
v_call: TRBV9; d_call: TRBD1; clone_size: NA; j_call: TRBJ1-6; cdr3_nt: TGTGCCAGCAGCGTAGGACAGGGATCTTCACCCCTCCACTTT; cdr3_aa: CASSVGQGSSPLHF
v_call: TRBV3-1/TRBV3-2; d_call: TRBD2; clone_size: NA; j_call: TRBJ2-7; cdr3_nt: TGTGCCAGCAGCCAAGGAGTTGTTAGCGGGAGAATCGAGCAGTACTTC; cdr3_aa: CASSQGVVSGRIEQYF
v_call: TRBV3-1/TRBV3-2; d_call: NA; clone_size: once; j_call: TRBJ1-3; cdr3_nt: TGTGCCAGCAGCCGAGGGTTCAACTCTGGAAACACCATATATTTT; cdr3_aa: CASSRGFNSGNTIYF
v_call: TRBV7-3; d_call: TRBD2; clone_size: NA; j_call: TRBJ2-4; cdr3_nt: TGTGCCAGCAGCGCCGATAGCGGGGTCCGGGTCGGAAACATTCAGTACTTC; cdr3_aa: CASSADSGVRVGNIQYF
v_call: TRBV4-1; d_call: NA; clone_size: few; j_call: TRBJ2-2; cdr3_nt: TGCGCCAGCAGCCAAGATATGACAACGAACACCGGGGAGCTGTTTTTT; cdr3_aa: CASSQDMTTNTGELFF
v_call: TRBV5-6; d_call: TRBD1; clone_size: NA; j_call: TRBJ1-5; cdr3_nt: TGTGCCAGCAGCGCGGGACAGGTTGGCAATCAGCCCCAGCATTTT; cdr3_aa: CASSAGQVGNQPQHF
v_call: TRBV9; d_call: NA; clone_size: NA; j_call: TRBJ2-1; cdr3_nt: TGTGCCAGCAGCGCCGGACTCACACTCTCCTACAATGAGCAGTTCTTC; cdr3_aa: CASSAGLTLSYNEQFF
v_call: TRBV27; d_call: TRBD2; clone_size: NA; j_call: TRBJ2-1; cdr3_nt: TGTGCCAGCAGTTTCCCCGGACTAGCGGGAGGGCCAAGGCAGTTCTTC; cdr3_aa: CASSFPGLAGGPRQFF
v_call: TRBV6-1; d_call: NA; clone_size: NA; j_call: TRBJ2-7; cdr3_nt: TGTGCCAGCAGTGCAGCCGTTTCTAGCGTTGGGTCTTCCGAGCAGTACTTC; cdr3_aa: CASSAAVSSVGSSEQYF
v_call: TRBV5-1; d_call: TRBD1; clone_size: NA; j_call: TRBJ2-7; cdr3_nt: TGCGCCAGCAGCGAATTGACAGGGAACGGCTACGAGCAGTACTTC; cdr3_aa: CASSELTGNGYEQYF
v_call: TRBV28; d_call: TRBD2; clone_size: NA; j_call: TRBJ2-3; cdr3_nt: TGTGCCAGCACTTATGCAGCGGGGTCAGATACGCAGTATTTT; cdr3_aa: CASTYAAGSDTQYF
v_call: TRBV27; d_call: TRBD1; clone_size: NA; j_call: TRBJ1-1; cdr3_nt: TGTGCCAGCAGTCTCAGGCAGGGGGGTGAAGCTTTCTTT; cdr3_aa: CASSLRQGGEAFF
v_call: TRBV19; d_call: TRBD1; clone_size: NA; j_call: TRBJ2-1; cdr3_nt: TGTGCCAGTAGTATAGATACAGGGGGCGACTTAAAGCAGTTCTTC; cdr3_aa: CASSIDTGGDLKQFF
v_call: TRBV6-5; d_call: NA; clone_size: NA; j_call: TRBJ2-7; cdr3_nt: TGTGCCGTGAAAGGGGTCGCCTACGAGCAGTACTTC; cdr3_aa: CAVKGVAYEQYF
v_call: TRBV11-2; d_call: NA; clone_size: NA; j_call: TRBJ1-2; cdr3_nt: TGTGCCAGCAGCTTAGGTCATCAGGGCGGAGCGCAAGGCTACACCTTC; cdr3_aa: CASSLGHQGGAQGYTF
v_call: TRBV7-8; d_call: TRBD2; clone_size: NA; j_call: TRBJ2-5; cdr3_nt: TGTGCCAGCAGCTTAGGTCTAGCGGGAGGAGGAGAGACCCAGTACTTC; cdr3_aa: CASSLGLAGGGETQYF
v_call: TRBV2; d_call: NA; clone_size: NA; j_call: TRBJ2-1; cdr3_nt: TGTGCCAGCAAGGGGTGGGGGGTTATCACCTACAATGAGCAGTTCTTC; cdr3_aa: CASKGWGVITYNEQFF
v_call: TRBV10-3; d_call: NA; clone_size: once; j_call: TRBJ2-1; cdr3_nt: TGTGCCATCAGTGGGCTGAACTCGGAGTATAGTGAGCAGTTCTTC; cdr3_aa: CAISGLNSEYSEQFF
v_call: TRBV2; d_call: NA; clone_size: NA; j_call: TRBJ2-3; cdr3_nt: TGTGCCAGCAGGGCTGGGACTGGCACAGATACGCAGTATTTT; cdr3_aa: CASRAGTGTDTQYF
v_call: TRBV3-1/TRBV3-2; d_call: TRBD2; clone_size: NA; j_call: TRBJ2-7; cdr3_nt: TGTGCCAGCAGCCAAGGAGGTAGCGGGGGGTTATACGAGCAGTACTTC; cdr3_aa: CASSQGGSGGLYEQYF
v_call: TRBV2; d_call: NA; clone_size: NA; j_call: TRBJ2-7; cdr3_nt: TGTGCCAGCAGTGAACAGGGTTCAAAGTACGAGCAGTACTTC; cdr3_aa: CASSEQGSKYEQYF
v_call: TRBV16; d_call: NA; clone_size: NA; j_call: TRBJ2-2; cdr3_nt: TGTGCCAGCAGCCAAGCTACGAACACCGGGGAGCTGTTTTTT; cdr3_aa: CASSQATNTGELFF
v_call: TRBV6-6; d_call: NA; clone_size: NA; j_call: TRBJ1-1; cdr3_nt: TGTGCCAGCAGTAAAGAGGGGGTGCGGGTCACTGAAGCTTTCTTT; cdr3_aa: CASSKEGVRVTEAFF
v_call: TRBV13; d_call: NA; clone_size: NA; j_call: TRBJ2-7; cdr3_nt: TGTGCCTCCAGAGGGTACTACGAGCAGTACTTC; cdr3_aa: CASRGYYEQYF
v_call: TRBV21-1; d_call: NA; clone_size: once; j_call: TRBJ2-3; cdr3_nt: TGTGCCAGCAGCAATCTATCGGGAGGGACTACAGATACGCAGTATTTT; cdr3_aa: CASSNLSGGTTDTQYF
v_call: TRBV5-1; d_call: TRBD2; clone_size: NA; j_call: TRBJ2-5; cdr3_nt: TGCGCCAGCAGCTCCAACGGGGCTAGCGGGAGTCGTGAGACCCAGTACTTC; cdr3_aa: CASSSNGASGSRETQYF
v_call: TRBV7-9; d_call: TRBD1; clone_size: NA; j_call: TRBJ1-2; cdr3_nt: TGTGCCAGCAGCGCCAGTACAGGGGGCTATGGCTACACCTTC; cdr3_aa: CASSASTGGYGYTF
v_call: TRBV19; d_call: TRBD2; clone_size: NA; j_call: TRBJ2-1; cdr3_nt: TGTGCCAGTAGTAAGGGACTAGCGGGAGGGGCACGGGGTAATGAGCAGTTCTTC; cdr3_aa: CASSKGLAGGARGNEQFF
v_call: TRBV29-1; d_call: TRBD2; clone_size: NA; j_call: TRBJ2-1; cdr3_nt: TGCAGCGTTGTGGGAACTAGCGGGTGGGACAATGAGCAGTTCTTC; cdr3_aa: CSVVGTSGWDNEQFF
v_call: TRBV5-1; d_call: TRBD1; clone_size: NA; j_call: TRBJ2-3; cdr3_nt: TGCGCCAGCAGCTCGCGACAGGGCCGAGCAGATACGCAGTATTTT; cdr3_aa: CASSSRQGRADTQYF
v_call: TRBV5-6; d_call: TRBD1; clone_size: NA; j_call: TRBJ2-2; cdr3_nt: TGTGCCAGCAGCATGACAGGGTTTAACACCGGGGAGCTGTTTTTT; cdr3_aa: CASSMTGFNTGELFF
v_call: TRBV4-3; d_call: TRBD1; clone_size: NA; j_call: TRBJ1-1; cdr3_nt: TGCGCCAGCAGCTGGACAGGGAGCACTGAAGCTTTCTTT; cdr3_aa: CASSWTGSTEAFF
v_call: TRBV7-3; d_call: TRBD2; clone_size: NA; j_call: TRBJ2-3; cdr3_nt: TGTGCCAGCAGTCGAACAGGGAGCGGGAGTATGACAGATACGCAGTATTTT; cdr3_aa: CASSRTGSGSMTDTQYF
v_call: TRBV6-1; d_call: NA; clone_size: NA; j_call: TRBJ1-6; cdr3_nt: TGTGCCAGCAGTGAGGGGGGGAGGGGCTCCTATAATTCACCCCTCCACTTT; cdr3_aa: CASSEGGRGSYNSPLHF
v_call: TRBV27; d_call: TRBD2; clone_size: NA; j_call: TRBJ2-3; cdr3_nt: TGTGCCAGCAGTCCCAGGACTAGCGGGAGGCAGAGAGATACGCAGTATTTT; cdr3_aa: CASSPRTSGRQRDTQYF
v_call: TRBV2; d_call: NA; clone_size: NA; j_call: TRBJ2-3; cdr3_nt: TGTGCCAGCAGTGTCAGGGAGGTCGATACGCAGTATTTT; cdr3_aa: CASSVREVDTQYF
v_call: TRBV5-5; d_call: NA; clone_size: NA; j_call: TRBJ1-4; cdr3_nt: TGTGCCAGCAGCTCCACACTCCCACAGTCTAATGAAAAACTGTTTTTT; cdr3_aa: CASSSTLPQSNEKLFF
v_call: TRBV6-5; d_call: TRBD1; clone_size: once; j_call: TRBJ2-1; cdr3_nt: TGTGCCAGCAGCGGACAGGGTAGCTCCTACAATGAGCAGTTCTTC; cdr3_aa: CASSGQGSSYNEQFF
v_call: TRBV6-5; d_call: TRBD1; clone_size: NA; j_call: TRBJ2-7; cdr3_nt: TGTGCCAGCAGCTGGGACAGCAGCTCCTACGAGCAGTACTTC; cdr3_aa: CASSWDSSSYEQYF
v_call: TRBV11-2; d_call: TRBD2; clone_size: NA; j_call: TRBJ2-7; cdr3_nt: TGTGCCAGCAGCTTAGAGCCGCGGGGGTCCCTTGGGGAGCAGTACTTC; cdr3_aa: CASSLEPRGSLGEQYF
v_call: TRBV7-2; d_call: NA; clone_size: NA; j_call: TRBJ2-1; cdr3_nt: TGTGCCGGAAGCGGAAGCTCCTACAATGAGCAGTTCTTC; cdr3_aa: CAGSGSSYNEQFF
v_call: TRBV2; d_call: TRBD2; clone_size: NA; j_call: TRBJ2-7; cdr3_nt: TGTGCCAGCAGTGTGGAGCCTAGCGGTACCTACGAGCAGTACTTC; cdr3_aa: CASSVEPSGTYEQYF
v_call: TRBV18; d_call: TRBD1; clone_size: NA; j_call: TRBJ1-1; cdr3_nt: TGTGCCAGCTCCTACGGACAGGGGAGGACCACTGAAGCTTTCTTT; cdr3_aa: CASSYGQGRTTEAFF
v_call: TRBV20-1; d_call: TRBD1; clone_size: NA; j_call: TRBJ2-4; cdr3_nt: TGCAGTGCTAATAACAGGGGCATTCAGTACTTC; cdr3_aa: CSANNRGIQYF
v_call: TRBV9; d_call: NA; clone_size: NA; j_call: TRBJ2-7; cdr3_nt: TGTGCCAGCAGCCCCATCCAAGGGGGGGGGCAGTACTTC; cdr3_aa: CASSPIQGGGQYF